These 5 T cell receptor beta chains share one sample of origin, sequenced in a study of T cells in Graves' hyperthyroidism and ophthalmopathy. Amplification targeted TCR beta CDR3 regions from RNA transcripts. The HTBI set primed first-round TCR CDR3 RT-PCR. TCRdb reprocessed the multiplex PCR reads with MiXCR, giving one entry per CDR3 protein. The repertoire holds about 380,000 distinct CDR3 sequences, with about a fifth as singletons. The sequenced sample consisted of blood. All receptors derive from a man aged 18 to 35 with Graves' ophthalmopathy.

J is TRBJ2-5 and V is TRBV4-1, with a tentative D call TRBD2 (5 bases). Trimming left V 4 bases short and J 5 bases short, with 11 bases between. This CDR3 contains 13 residues. CDR1 MGHRA and CDR2 YSYEKL come from the germline V gene. CDR3 sequence (DNA): TGCGCCAGCAGCCGAGTTCGAGGGGAGACCCAGTACTTC. This translates into CASSRVRGETQYF.

This clonotype has ten or more counts. The chain joins TRBV5-1 to TRBJ2-7, with 9 bases fitting TRBD1. The CDR3 spans 15 residues. Germline values: CDR1 SGHRS, CDR2 YFSETQ. After removal of 5 bases from V and 3 bases from J, the junction contained 9 bases not matched to a gene. The chain's CDR3 is CASRPPGTGIYEQYF. DNA for the CDR3: TGCGCCAGCAGACCCCCCGGGACAGGGATCTACGAGCAGTACTTC.

The V and J genes are TRBV27 and TRBJ2-7; D not resolved. This CDR3 is built from 12 residues. V lost 2 bases, J lost 7 bases, and 9 bases lay in between. The V gene's germline CDR1 is MNHEY and CDR2 SMNVEV (reference sequence). CDR3 in DNA: TGTGCCAGCAGTTTACCCACTCGTGAGCAGTACTTC. Translated: CASSLPTREQYF.

The CDR3 region is CASSSTGSDTNYGYTF. CDR3 in DNA: TGTGCCAGCAGTTCGACAGGATCGGATACTAACTATGGCTACACCTTC. The chain is built from TRBV27 and TRBJ1-2; D is possibly TRBD1 (6 bases). Trimming removed 4 bases at V and 0 bases at J, with 15 bases between. The CDR3 has 16 residues. Germline CDR1 is MNHEY and CDR2 is SMNVEV (reference sequence).

This clonotype was recorded a few times. V is TRBV24-1 and J is TRBJ2-1; a possible D gene is TRBD1 (5 bases). V shed 1 base and J shed 3 bases, with 12 bases lying between them. The CDR3 covers 16 residues. Germline CDR1 reads KGHDR; CDR2 reads SFDVKD. CDR3 in amino acids: CATSDLGQGNYNEQFF. The CDR3 region has the DNA TGTGCCACCAGTGATTTAGGGCAGGGAAACTACAATGAGCAGTTCTTC.